This T cell receptor (beta chain) was sequenced in a study of T-cell reconstitution after alpha-beta-depleted transplantation in children. TCRbeta library construction was performed incorporating unique molecular identifiers. Using its own MiXCR run on the PCR reads, TCRdb lists one record per CDR3 protein. The table has 200,000 to 250,000 distinct CDR3 sequences, under 13% seen once; the top ten hold about 30%. Germline-derived CDR1 and CDR2 are DFQATT and SNEGSKA (reference sequence). The CDR3 runs 14 residues. Trimming removed 6 bases from V and 4 bases from J; junction bases left unmatched: 5. This clonotype appeared many times. The antigen is unknown. Study results and limitations: Surviving recipient T cells and intrathymic progenitors accounted for some patients' high TCRbeta diversity at day 60. Several hundred expanded graft clones reportedly supplied alpha-beta T cells about two months after transplant. By one year post-transplant, T-cell counts and diversity largely arose from T cells that were newly produced.

Sequences were derived from PBMCs, sampled before TCRalphabeta/CD19-depleted stem cell transplant. The sequence came from a child younger than two with acute myeloid leukemia, due to receive a stem cell transplant. This chain links TRBV20-1 with TRBJ2-3, with 12 bases lining up with TRBD2. The DNA of the CDR3 is TGCAGTGCCCTCCGACTAGCGGGAGCAGATACGCAGTATTTT. Its protein product is CSALRLAGADTQYF.